Each of the 13 T cell receptor beta chains below was sequenced from the same sample in a study of early T cells in non-severe SARS-CoV-2 infection. TCRdb reprocessed the 5' RACE reads via MiXCR and lists one record per CDR3 protein. The sample has approximately 110,000 distinct CDR3 sequences; about 16% are singletons. The sequenced sample was whole blood. The receptors were sampled from an adult who was a healthcare worker with PCR-confirmed SARS-CoV-2 infection or an uninfected control (not recorded which).

This clonotype was observed a few times. The chain recombines TRBV20-1 with TRBJ1-4; D remains ambiguous. Trimming pared 6 bases from V and 6 bases from J, leaving 17 bases between. This CDR3 comprises 14 residues. The V gene's germline CDR1 is DFQATT and CDR2 SNEGSKA (reference sequence). In DNA form, the CDR3 reads TGCAGTGCAAGGCCGGAAGTGAGCGATGAAAAACTGTTTTTT. It encodes CSARPEVSDEKLFF.

This chain connects TRBV7-9 to TRBJ1-2, with a weak D call TRBD1 (5 bases). Germline V gene sequence: CDR1 SEHNR, CDR2 FQNEAQ (reference sequence). Trimming took off 5 bases at V and 10 bases at J, with 17 bases between the two ends. This CDR3 is built from 13 residues. CDR3 sequence (DNA): TGTGCCAGCAGCCCCTCAGGGAGGCCTGACTACACCTTC. Translation: CASSPSGRPDYTF.

This clonotype was counted between two and nine times. The chain recombines TRBV6-5 with TRBJ2-1; the match to TRBD1 covers 9 bases. The CDR3 length is 15 residues. Germline assignment: CDR1 MNHEY and CDR2 SVGAGI. V gave up 1 base and J gave up 8 bases; unmatched junction bases: 6. CDR3 residues: CASSYYRGQGYEQFF. DNA of the CDR3: TGTGCCAGCAGTTACTATCGGGGACAGGGCTATGAGCAGTTCTTC.

Only a few counts were recorded for this clonotype. The J gene is TRBJ2-7, the V gene TRBV10-2; no clear D. Trimming took 2 bases from V and 6 from J, leaving 11 bases between them. Per germline, CDR1 WSHSY and CDR2 SAAADI. The CDR3 has 13 amino acids. The chain's CDR3 is CASSEPPAGEQYF. In DNA form, the CDR3 reads TGCGCCAGCAGTGAGCCCCCAGCTGGCGAGCAGTACTTC.

V gene TRBV18 combines with J gene TRBJ1-5; unclear D gene. V lost 3 bases, J lost 0 bases, and 3 bases lay in between. CDR1 KGHSH and CDR2 LQKENI come from the germline V gene. The length of the CDR3 is 13 residues. In DNA form, the CDR3 reads TGTGCCAGCTCACCTTATAGCAATCAGCCCCAGCATTTT. Its translation is CASSPYSNQPQHF.

This clonotype has more than one count but fewer than ten. V usage is TRBV20-1 and J usage is TRBJ2-3, with a weak D call TRBD1 (6 bases). Per germline, CDR1 DFQATT and CDR2 SNEGSKA (reference sequence). The CDR3 is made up of 14 amino acids. V was clipped by 6 bases and J by 0 bases, with 13 bases between them. Written as DNA, the CDR3 is TGCAGTGCGCCAGGGGTATCTAGCACAGATACGCAGTATTTT. As protein: CSAPGVSSTDTQYF.

This chain connects TRBV7-6 to TRBJ2-3, with 14 nucleotides matching TRBD2. Germline trimming cut 5 bases from V and 6 bases from J; bases unmatched to any gene: 10. The CDR3 sequence is 17 residues long. Per germline, CDR1 SGHVS and CDR2 FNYEAQ. DNA for the CDR3: TGTGCCAGCAGCCTCCGACCCTGGACTAGCGGGGGGGATACGCAGTATTTT. Its translation is CASSLRPWTSGGDTQYF. Variable domain in full (rest from reference TRBV7-6 and TRBJ2-3): GAGVSQSPRYKVTKRGQDVALRCDPISGHVSLYWYRQALGQGPEFLTYFNYEAQQDKSGLPNDRFSAERPEGSISTLTIQRTEQRDSAMYRCASSLRPWTSGGDTQYFGPGTRLTVL.

The genes are TRBV6-1 and TRBJ2-1, with D maybe TRBD2 (5 bases). The CDR3 spans 12 residues. The V end was cut by 7 bases, the J end by 7 bases, with 11 bases between. Germline CDR1 MNHNS, CDR2 SASEGT. The CDR3 coding sequence is TGTGCCAGCACTTTAACTAGGAATGAGCAGTTCTTC. This translates into CASTLTRNEQFF.

This clonotype was observed a few times. The chain carries TRBV11-2 and TRBJ2-2, with D tentatively TRBD2 (5 bases). V was pared by 9 bases and J by 6 bases, with 14 bases between. The CDR3 loop spans 13 amino acids. CDR1 is SGHAT, CDR2 FQNNGV, per germline. CDR3 residues: CASRRTRAGELFF. The CDR3 nucleotides read TGTGCCAGTAGAAGGACGCGGGCCGGGGAGCTGTTTTTT.

The chain is built from TRBV20-1 and TRBJ2-1, with TRBD1 matching 7 bases. The trim removed 6 bases at V and 6 bases at J, leaving 14 bases unmatched. The CDR3 runs 15 residues. Germline lookup yields CDR1 DFQATT and CDR2 SNEGSKA (reference sequence). CDR3 nucleotide sequence: TGCAGTGCCGGAGGCCGGACAGGAGCCGGCAATGAGCAGTTCTTC. Translated, it gives CSAGGRTGAGNEQFF.

This clonotype has more than one count but fewer than ten. This chain links TRBV20-1 with TRBJ2-5; 7 bases match TRBD2. V lost 0 bases and J lost 3; bases outside the gene matches: 4. The length of the CDR3 is 14 residues. Germline V gives CDR1 DFQATT, CDR2 SNEGSKA (reference sequence). The CDR3 here is CSARDPRGEETQYF. CDR3 sequence (DNA): TGCAGTGCTAGAGATCCCCGGGGGGAAGAGACCCAGTACTTC.

This sequence joins TRBV9 and TRBJ2-2, with a possible D match to TRBD2 (9 bases). The germline gives CDR1 SGDLS, CDR2 YYNGEE. Trimming took 0 bases from V and 7 from J, leaving 16 bases between them. This CDR3 region has 16 residues. The CDR3 protein is CASSVDSGGTGGELFF. The CDR3 DNA follows: TGTGCCAGCAGCGTAGACAGCGGGGGGACAGGCGGGGAGCTGTTTTTT.

This chain's CDR3 is CASGFGRNTIYF. The CDR3, as DNA: TGTGCTAGTGGTTTTGGCAGGAACACCATATATTTT. The chain joins TRBV12-5 to TRBJ1-3; D is ambiguous. The CDR3 extends over 12 amino acids. Trimming stripped 3 bases from V and 7 bases from J, with 7 bases between. In germline, CDR1 is LGHNT, CDR2 FRNRAP.